Included here is one T cell receptor beta chain sequence, with context. Antigen specificity is unknown. This entry is derived from a study of cytomegalovirus exposure and HLA in healthy donors. Across the whole study: Earlier work reported 90 million to 120 million unique TCR beta sequences from 150 million to 200 million T cells. Notes on the study in general: On later analysis, the bulk of CMV-associated TCR beta chains appeared to be HLA-restricted.

CDR3 length: 14 residues. Trimming stripped 2 bases from V and 4 bases from J, with 11 bases between. Per germline, CDR1 PRHDT and CDR2 FYEKMQ (reference sequence). PCR was performed using 60 Vbeta and 13 Jbeta primers. Sequenced by immunoSEQ multiplex PCR; TCRdb stores in-frame clones only, minus some. The repertoire includes some 130,000 clones, around 80% of them detected once, and about 2.2% sits in the top ten. The specimen sequenced was PBMCs. The TCR sequence derives from a man younger than 45 in good health and CMV-seronegative. The chain recombines TRBV13 with TRBJ1-2; D perhaps matches TRBD1 (6 bases). The CDR3: CASSLRGGPYGYTF. In DNA, the CDR3 is TGTGCCAGCAGCTTAAGGGGGGGGCCCTATGGCTACACCTTC.